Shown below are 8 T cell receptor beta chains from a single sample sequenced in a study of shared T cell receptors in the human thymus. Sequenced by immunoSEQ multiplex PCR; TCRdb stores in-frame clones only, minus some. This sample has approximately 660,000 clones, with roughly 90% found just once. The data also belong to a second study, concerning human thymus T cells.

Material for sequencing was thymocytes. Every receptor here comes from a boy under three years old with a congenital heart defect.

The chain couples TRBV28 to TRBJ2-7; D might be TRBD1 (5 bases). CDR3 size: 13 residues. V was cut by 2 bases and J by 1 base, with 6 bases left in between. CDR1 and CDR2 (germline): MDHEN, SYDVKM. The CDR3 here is CASSLRQSYEQYF. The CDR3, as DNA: TGTGCCAGCAGTTTAAGACAGTCCTACGAGCAGTACTTC.

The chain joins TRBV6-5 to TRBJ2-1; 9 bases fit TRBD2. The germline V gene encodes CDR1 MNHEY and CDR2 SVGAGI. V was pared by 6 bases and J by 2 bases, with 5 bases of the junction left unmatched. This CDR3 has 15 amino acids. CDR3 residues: CASSTEREAYNEQFF. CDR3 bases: TGTGCCAGCAGCACGGAGCGGGAGGCCTACAATGAGCAGTTCTTC.

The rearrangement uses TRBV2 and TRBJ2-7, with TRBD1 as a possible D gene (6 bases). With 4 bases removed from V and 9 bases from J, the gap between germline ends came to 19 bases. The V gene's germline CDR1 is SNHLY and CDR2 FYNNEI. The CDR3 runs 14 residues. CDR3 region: CASSALAEGGTQYF. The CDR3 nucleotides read TGTGCCAGCAGTGCCCTCGCTGAAGGGGGTACGCAGTACTTC.

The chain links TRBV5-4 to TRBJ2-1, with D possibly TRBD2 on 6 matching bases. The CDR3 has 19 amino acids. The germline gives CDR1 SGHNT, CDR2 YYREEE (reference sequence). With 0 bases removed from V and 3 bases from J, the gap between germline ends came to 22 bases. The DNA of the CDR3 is TGTGCCAGCAGCTTGGCAGATGAACCGACTAGTTCCAACTACAATGAGCAGTTCTTC. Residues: CASSLADEPTSSNYNEQFF.

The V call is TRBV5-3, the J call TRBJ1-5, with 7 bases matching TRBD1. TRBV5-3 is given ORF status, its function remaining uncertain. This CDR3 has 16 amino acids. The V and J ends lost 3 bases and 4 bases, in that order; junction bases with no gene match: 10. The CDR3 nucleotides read TGTGCCAGAAGCTCTCAAGGGGGCCAGGGTAATCAGCCCCAGCATTTT. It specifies CARSSQGGQGNQPQHF.

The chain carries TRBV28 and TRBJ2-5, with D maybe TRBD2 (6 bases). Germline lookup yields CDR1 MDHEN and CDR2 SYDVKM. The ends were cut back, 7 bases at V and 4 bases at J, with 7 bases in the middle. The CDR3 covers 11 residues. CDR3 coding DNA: TGTGCCAGCATCGGGGGAGAGACCCAGTACTTC. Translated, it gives CASIGGETQYF. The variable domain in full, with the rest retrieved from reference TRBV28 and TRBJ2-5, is DVKVTQSSRYLVKRTGEKVFLECVQDMDHENMFWYRQDPGLGLRLIYFSYDVKMKEKGDIPEGYSVSREKKERFSLILESASTNQTSMYLCASIGGETQYFGPGTRLLVL.

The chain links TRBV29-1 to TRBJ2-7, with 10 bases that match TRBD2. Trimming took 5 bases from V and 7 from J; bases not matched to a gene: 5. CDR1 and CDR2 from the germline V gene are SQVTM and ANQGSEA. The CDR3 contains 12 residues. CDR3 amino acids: CSVSGRAREQYF. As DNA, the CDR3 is TGCAGCGTTAGCGGGAGGGCTAGAGAGCAGTACTTC.

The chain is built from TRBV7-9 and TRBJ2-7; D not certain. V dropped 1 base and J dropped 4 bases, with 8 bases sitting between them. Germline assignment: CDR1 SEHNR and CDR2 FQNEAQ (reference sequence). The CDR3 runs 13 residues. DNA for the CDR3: TGTGCCAGCAGCTTAGGCGGTCCGTACGAGCAGTACTTC. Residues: CASSLGGPYEQYF.